The 22 T cell receptor beta chains below come from one sample, sequenced in a study of cytomegalovirus exposure and HLA in healthy donors listed by TCRdb under 2017. The library was produced with the immunoSEQ multiplex PCR assay. A mixture of 60 forward primers for TCR Vbeta segments and 13 reverse primers for TCR Jbeta segments was used in the multiplex PCR. The table was pulled from immuneACCESS by TCRdb, which kept in-frame rearrangements only. Such tables lose some clones; where checked, under half of the loss comes from unresolved V genes, and the rest has no known cause. For this sample there are around 130,000 clones; 75% appear just once. Just under 3% of the sample is taken by the ten largest. The specimen sequenced was PBMCs. The receptors here all came from a woman between 40 and 50 years old in good health and CMV-seropositive.

V and J are TRBV5-6 and TRBJ2-7; 9 positions agree with TRBD1. The CDR3 runs 18 residues. The V gene's germline CDR1 is SGHDT and CDR2 YYEEEE. Trimming removed 4 bases from V and 0 bases from J; junction bases left unmatched: 14. This CDR3 is CASSRYPGQGVSSYEQYF. CDR3 in DNA: TGTGCCAGCAGCCGGTACCCGGGACAGGGTGTAAGCTCCTACGAGCAGTACTTC.

This clone has more than one count but fewer than ten. Within the sample, other DNA sequences also encode this same CDR3. The gene calls are TRBV4-3 and TRBJ1-1; weak D call: TRBD1 (5 bases). The CDR3 runs to 14 residues. Trimming shortened V by 1 base and J by 0 bases, and 6 bases separated the two germline ends. Germline V gives CDR1 LGHNA, CDR2 YSLEER. Here the CDR3 reads CASSQGGVNTEAFF. In nucleotides, the CDR3 is TGCGCCAGCAGCCAAGGGGGGGTGAACACTGAAGCTTTCTTT.

CDR3: CASSFLAGGHNEQFF. The CDR3 DNA reads as TGCGCCAGCAGCTTTCTAGCGGGGGGTCACAATGAGCAGTTCTTC. The chain combines TRBV5-1 with TRBJ2-1; 11 nucleotides line up with TRBD2. CDR1 and CDR2 (germline): SGHRS, YFSETQ. This CDR3 region has 15 residues. Germline trimming cut 2 bases from V and 5 bases from J; bases unmatched to any gene: 3. The full variable domain, its missing parts supplied by reference TRBV5-1 and TRBJ2-1, is KAGVTQTPRYLIKTRGQQVTLSCSPISGHRSVSWYQQTPGQGLQFLFEYFSETQRNKGNFPGRFSGRQFSNSRSEMNVSTLELGDSALYLCASSFLAGGHNEQFFGPGTRLTVL.

V usage is TRBV2 and J usage is TRBJ2-7, with 8 bases matching TRBD1. This CDR3 spans 15 amino acids. Germline assignment: CDR1 SNHLY and CDR2 FYNNEI. V was pared by 5 bases and J by 6 bases, with 12 bases of the junction left unmatched. The CDR3 bases are TGTGCCAGCAGTAAGGACCGGGACAGGCTTTTCGAGCAGTACTTC. Protein sequence: CASSKDRDRLFEQYF.

This clone was counted between two and nine times. The gene calls are TRBV7-2 and TRBJ2-5, with a tentative D call TRBD2 (7 bases). Trimming pared 3 bases from V and 4 bases from J, leaving 18 bases between. Germline V lookup: CDR1 SGHTA, CDR2 FQGNSA. CDR3 length equals 16 residues. CDR3 bases: TGTGCCAGCAGCTTGGGGGGGACCAGGGGAGTAGAGACCCAGTACTTC. Translation: CASSLGGTRGVETQYF.

This clone occurred once. The V gene is TRBV5-4, the J gene TRBJ1-2; TRBD1 might be the D (5 bases). V was cut by 0 bases and J by 4 bases, with 13 bases left in between. The CDR3 extends over 15 amino acids. CDR1 and CDR2 (germline): SGHNT, YYREEE (reference sequence). The CDR3 DNA reads TGTGCCAGCAGCTTGGGTGGAGGGGCAGGCTATGGCTACACCTTC. Translation: CASSLGGGAGYGYTF. Using reference TRBV5-4 and TRBJ1-2 for the parts outside the CDR3, the full variable domain is ETGVTQSPTHLIKTRGQQVTLRCSSQSGHNTVSWYQQALGQGPQFIFQYYREEENGRGNFPPRFSGLQFPNYSSELNVNALELDDSALYLCASSLGGGAGYGYTFGSGTRLTVV.

The V call is TRBV10-3, the J call TRBJ1-2; no definite D call. Germline V gene data show CDR1 as ENHRY and CDR2 as SYGVKD. Trimming took off 0 bases at V and 2 bases at J, with 7 bases between the two ends. The CDR3 loop spans 14 amino acids. The CDR3 protein is CAISESRKNYGYTF. The CDR3 DNA sequence: TGTGCCATCAGTGAGTCTAGAAAAAACTATGGCTACACCTTC.

V and J are TRBV15 and TRBJ2-7; 10 bases match TRBD2. V lost 1 base to trimming and J lost 4 bases; unmatched junction nucleotides: 7. Germline loops: CDR1 LNHNV, CDR2 YYDKDF (reference sequence). The CDR3 is made up of 16 amino acids. The CDR3 loop reads CATSRVASGRSYEQYF. For the CDR3, the DNA is TGTGCCACCAGCAGAGTGGCTAGCGGGAGAAGTTACGAGCAGTACTTC.

The V call is TRBV28, the J call TRBJ2-7; 10 bases are a match to TRBD1. V lost 5 bases, J lost 5 bases, and 9 bases stayed unmatched. The CDR3 loop spans 15 amino acids. Germline-derived CDR1 and CDR2 are MDHEN and SYDVKM. The CDR3 nucleotides read TGTGCCAGCAGTCCCGGACAGGGGGGTAGACACGAGCAGTACTTC. Its protein is CASSPGQGGRHEQYF. Variable domain in full (rest from reference TRBV28 and TRBJ2-7): DVKVTQSSRYLVKRTGEKVFLECVQDMDHENMFWYRQDPGLGLRLIYFSYDVKMKEKGDIPEGYSVSREKKERFSLILESASTNQTSMYLCASSPGQGGRHEQYFGPGTRLTVT.

This clone was counted only a few times. J is TRBJ2-1 and V is TRBV6-5; 9 positions match TRBD1. Germline V gene data show CDR1 as MNHEY and CDR2 as SVGAGI. The CDR3 has 15 amino acids. The junction had 2 bases not matched to a gene; V was cut back by 2 bases and J by 3 bases. CDR3: CASSYGTGYYNEQFF. The CDR3 DNA reads TGTGCCAGCAGTTACGGGACAGGGTACTACAATGAGCAGTTCTTC.

Regarding this clone: Germline is not matched at one junction end, which may reflect a read error. The chain has TRBV6-4 and TRBJ2-7; D unclear. The germline CDR1 and CDR2 sequences are MRHNA and SNTAGT. CDR3 length: 13 amino acids. This CDR3 reads CASSDSWPYEQYF. As DNA, the CDR3 is TGTGCCAGCAGCGACTCTTGGCCCTACGAGCAGTACTTC.

The V gene is TRBV19, the J gene TRBJ1-4; TRBD1 is a possible D gene (5 bases). V shed 5 bases and J shed 6 bases, with 13 bases lying between them. Germline V gene sequence: CDR1 LNHDA, CDR2 SQIVND (reference sequence). The CDR3 loop spans 14 amino acids. The CDR3 reads CASSAWGTDEKLFF. The DNA of the CDR3 is TGTGCCAGTAGTGCGTGGGGCACCGATGAAAAACTGTTTTTT.

The genes are TRBV6-5 and TRBJ1-5, with TRBD1 matching over 10 bases. This CDR3 contains 13 residues. Germline lookup yields CDR1 MNHEY and CDR2 SVGAGI. V was clipped by 8 bases and J by 4 bases; unmatched bases: 2. CDR3 sequence: CASVDRGNQPQHF. Here the CDR3 DNA reads TGTGCCAGCGTGGACAGGGGGAATCAGCCCCAGCATTTT.

This clone was seen a handful of times. An end of the junction does not agree with germline; a read error may underlie this. V usage is TRBV7-7 and J usage is TRBJ2-5; maybe TRBD1 (6 bases). Germline-derived CDR1 and CDR2 are SSHAT and FNYEAQ (reference sequence). CDR3 length: 16 residues. CDR3 in amino acids: CASSLGLQGYQETQYF. The CDR3 DNA sequence: TGTGCTAGCAGCTTGGGGTTACAGGGATACCAAGAGACCCAGTACTTC.

This clone has just one count. The V call is TRBV28, the J call TRBJ2-7; 7 bases map to TRBD2. The germline V gene has CDR1 MDHEN and CDR2 SYDVKM. The CDR3 runs 14 residues. V lost 2 bases, J lost 4 bases, and 5 bases stayed unmatched. The CDR3 is CASSLTGTTYEQYF. The DNA of the CDR3 is TGTGCCAGCAGTTTAACCGGGACTACTTACGAGCAGTACTTC.

This chain links TRBV30 with TRBJ2-7; a possible D gene is TRBD2 (5 bases). Per the germline V gene, CDR1 is GTSNPN and CDR2 is SVGIG (reference sequence). V lost 1 base, J lost 3 bases, and 7 bases lay in between. The CDR3 is 12 amino acids. The chain's CDR3 is CAWSGGIYEQYF. CDR3 nucleotides: TGTGCCTGGAGTGGAGGGATCTACGAGCAGTACTTC.

Turning to this clone: One end of the junction varies from germline; a read error may be responsible. The chain has TRBV7-7 and TRBJ1-4, with D possibly matching TRBD1 (5 bases). Germline CDR1 and CDR2: SSHAT and FNYEAQ (reference sequence). This CDR3 comprises 15 residues. CDR3 in amino acids: CASSIGGAPNEKLFF. The CDR3 bases are TGTGCTAGCAGTATCGGAGGGGCGCCTAATGAAAAACTGTTTTTT.

This clone appeared a single time. The rearrangement uses TRBV6-5 and TRBJ2-3, with D tentatively TRBD1 (5 bases). This CDR3 is built from 13 residues. From germline, CDR1 is MNHEY and CDR2 SVGAGI. V was shortened by 6 bases and J by 3 bases, with 10 bases between the two germline ends. In DNA, the CDR3 is TGTGCCAGCAGCGCCCGACAGACAGATACGCAGTATTTT. Translating it yields CASSARQTDTQYF.

The gene calls are TRBV11-2 and TRBJ1-2; 7 bases line up with TRBD1. The J segment lost 8 bases and the V segment lost 3 bases, leaving 6 bases of the junction unmatched. CDR1 and CDR2 from the germline V gene are SGHAT and FQNNGV. CDR3 length equals 13 residues. CDR3 residues: CASSFDHRGGYTF. In DNA, the CDR3 is TGTGCCAGCAGCTTCGATCACAGGGGCGGCTACACCTTC.

This clone showed up just a few times. V usage is TRBV19 and J usage is TRBJ2-7; 9 bases are shared with TRBD2. The CDR3 is made up of 17 amino acids. With 7 bases clipped from V and 8 bases from J, the junction kept 21 bases outside the gene matches. CDR1 and CDR2 (germline): LNHDA, SQIVND (reference sequence). CDR3 loop: CASNEGILAGTPRKQYF. Written as DNA, the CDR3 is TGTGCCAGTAACGAGGGAATTCTAGCGGGGACGCCTAGGAAGCAGTACTTC.

The rearrangement joins TRBV9 to TRBJ1-1; D not certain. Per the germline V gene, CDR1 is SGDLS and CDR2 is YYNGEE. This CDR3 has 8 residues. CDR3 sequence reads: CSGTEAFF. CDR3 coding DNA: TGTTCGGGGACTGAAGCTTTCTTT.

The sample holds one count of this clone. This chain uses TRBV19 with TRBJ2-5, with unresolved D. The germline V gene has CDR1 LNHDA and CDR2 SQIVND (reference sequence). The V end lost 10 bases, the J end lost 0 bases, and 9 bases lay between the germline ends. The CDR3 length is 12 residues. Written as DNA, the CDR3 is TGTGCCACCCCCCAGTACCAAGAGACCCAGTACTTC. Translation gives CATPQYQETQYF.